A single sample gave rise to the 4 T cell receptor beta chains below, sequenced in a study of identical twins. TCRdb reprocessed the 5' RACE reads via MiXCR and lists one record per CDR3 protein. The sample has 350,000 or so distinct CDR3 sequences, roughly an eighth seen once. This same sample was also taken into another study, of yellow fever vaccine responses in identical twins.

The material sequenced was CD8+ T cells sorted from blood. These receptors all come from a woman younger than 30 in good health.

This clonotype was counted between two and nine times. This chain links TRBV12-3 or TRBV12-4 with TRBJ2-7; 9 nucleotides match TRBD1. Losses at the gene ends were 3 bases for V and 2 bases for J; bases not matched to a gene: 17. This CDR3 has 19 residues. The chain's CDR3 is CASSFNPVGNRDRAYEQYF. In DNA form, the CDR3 reads TGTGCCAGCAGTTTTAATCCCGTAGGAAACCGGGACAGGGCCTACGAGCAGTACTTC.

This clonotype occurred a few times. The rearrangement links TRBV9 to TRBJ2-1, with a tentative D call TRBD2 (5 bases). Germline V gene data show CDR1 as SGDLS and CDR2 as YYNGEE. V lost 4 bases and J 5 bases, leaving 16 bases between the germline ends. The CDR3 covers 15 residues. DNA for the CDR3: TGTGCCAGCAGCCTTCGGACCCGGGGTGACAATGAGCAGTTCTTC. This translates into CASSLRTRGDNEQFF.

This clonotype was counted only a few times. V is TRBV7-9 and J is TRBJ1-6; weak D call: TRBD1 (5 bases). The CDR3 sequence is 14 residues long. Looked up from germline, CDR1 is SEHNR and CDR2 is FQNEAQ (reference sequence). The V gene lost 3 bases and the J gene lost 11 bases, with 14 bases spanning the gap. CDR3 coding DNA: TGTGCCAGCAGCTTTGGGGGGGATCGGACACCCCTCCACTTT. Encoded protein: CASSFGGDRTPLHF.

This chain uses TRBV4-1 with TRBJ1-1; 7 bases line up with TRBD1. V lost 4 bases to trimming and J lost 0 bases; unmatched junction nucleotides: 8. CDR3 size: 16 residues. Germline-derived CDR1 and CDR2 are MGHRA and YSYEKL. CDR3 nucleotides: TGCGCCAGCAGCCGTTGGGACAGTTGGATGAACACTGAAGCTTTCTTT. Its protein product is CASSRWDSWMNTEAFF.